The text below deals with one T cell receptor beta chain. Its antigen is still unknown. This sample stems from a study of T-cell reconstitution after alpha-beta-depleted transplantation in children. General study findings and limits: Where alpha-beta T cells came from about two months after transplant was reportedly several hundred expanded graft clones. From newly produced T cells came most of the T-cell counts and diversity one year after transplant. Some patients showed high day-60 TCRbeta diversity, which derived from surviving recipient T cells and thymic progenitors.

The TCRbeta library incorporated unique molecular identifiers. TCRdb reprocessed the PCR reads with MiXCR, giving one entry per CDR3 protein. The repertoire has 800,000 to 1,000,000 distinct CDR3 sequences, roughly 29% of them found once; the top ten carry approximately 30%. Source: PBMCs, mostly from graft donor cells, taken 360 days after TCRalphabeta/CD19-depleted stem cell transplant. The TCR comes from a boy younger than two who had a stem cell transplant for SCID, so the T cells may come from the graft donor.

CDR3 sequence (DNA): TGTGCCAGCAGTGCGTTACAGGGGTACGCGGCCGAGCAGTACTTC. This gives the protein CASSALQGYAAEQYF. The gene calls are TRBV28 and TRBJ2-7; TRBD1 matches 7 bases. The CDR3 covers 15 residues. Per germline, CDR1 MDHEN and CDR2 SYDVKM. The V gene end was trimmed by 5 bases and the J gene end by 6 bases; junction bases not matched to a gene: 13.